These 22 T cell receptor beta chains were sequenced from one sample in a study of control samples from healthy donors and cancer patients. TCRdb keeps only in-frame clones here, not all; method: immunoSEQ multiplex PCR. The sample carries roughly 90,000 clones, about 89% recorded once. The sample was PBMCs. The receptor source for this set is a woman aged 50 to 60 with colorectal cancer.

The rearrangement links TRBV2 to TRBJ1-4, with D perhaps TRBD1 (5 bases). This CDR3 comprises 13 residues. V was pared by 8 bases and J by 8 bases, with 15 bases between. Germline CDR1 is SNHLY and CDR2 is FYNNEI. The chain's CDR3 is CASLRQLREKLFF. The DNA for the CDR3 is TGTGCCAGCCTTAGACAGCTCAGGGAAAAACTGTTTTTT.

This chain joins TRBV10-3 and TRBJ2-7; D call uncertain. CDR3 size: 13 residues. CDR1 and CDR2 from the germline V gene are ENHRY and SYGVKD. V shed 0 bases and J shed 2 bases, with 5 bases lying between them. For the CDR3, the DNA is TGTGCCATCAGTGAGTCGTTTACCTACGAGCAGTACGTC. This codes for CAISESFTYEQYV.

The V and J genes are TRBV7-3 and TRBJ2-1, with TRBD2 identical over 9 bases. The CDR3 is 15 residues long. In germline, CDR1 is SGHTA, CDR2 FQGTGA. The trim removed 1 base at V and 6 bases at J, leaving 4 bases unmatched. CDR3 in DNA: TGTGCCAGCAGCTTAAGCGGGGGGGCCGCCAATGAGCAGTTCTTC. Translating gives CASSLSGGAANEQFF.

This clone was recorded only once. This rearrangement joins TRBV6-5 to TRBJ1-2; D call uncertain. The V gene's germline CDR1 is MNHEY and CDR2 SVGAGI. This CDR3 spans 13 amino acids. Trimming removed 4 bases at V and 7 bases at J, with 13 bases between. CDR3 sequence reads: CASSSSRGSGYTF. The DNA of the CDR3 is TGTGCCAGCAGTTCCAGCCGTGGTTCTGGCTACACCTTC.

The rearrangement links TRBV7-2 to TRBJ1-6; D gene ambiguous. The CDR3 runs to 15 residues. Per the germline V gene, CDR1 is SGHTA and CDR2 is FQGNSA. The V and J ends lost 3 bases and 9 bases respectively, with 15 bases between them. For the CDR3, the DNA is TGTGCCAGCAGCTTTCAACCCGGCGAGGGTTCACCCCTCCACTTT. It is translated as CASSFQPGEGSPLHF.

This clone occurred once. The chain carries TRBV9 and TRBJ1-1, with D perhaps matching TRBD1 (5 bases). Trimming removed 0 bases at V and 3 bases at J, with 6 bases between. The CDR3 is 13 amino acids. CDR1 SGDLS and CDR2 YYNGEE come from the germline V gene. This chain's CDR3 is CASSVGGDTEAFF. The CDR3, as DNA: TGTGCCAGCAGCGTAGGGGGCGACACTGAAGCTTTCTTT.

This clone has a handful of counts. In DNA, the CDR3 is TGCGCCAGCAGCTTGGTTGGCTCCACCACAGATACGCAGTATTTT. Translation gives CASSLVGSTTDTQYF. The chain has TRBV5-1 and TRBJ2-3; D remains unclear. The CDR3 has 15 amino acids. Germline CDR1 SGHRS, CDR2 YFSETQ. The V end was cut by 0 bases, the J end by 2 bases, with 10 bases between.

This chain uses TRBV7-2 with TRBJ2-2, with TRBD1 matching 11 bases. Germline CDR1 SGHTA, CDR2 FQGNSA. The CDR3 extends over 17 amino acids. J gave up 7 bases and V 1 base, and 8 bases lay outside the gene matches. The CDR3, as DNA: TGTGCCAGCAGCTTAGTTTCCGGACAGGGGGCTGGCGGGGAGCTGTTTTTT. Residues: CASSLVSGQGAGGELFF. Complete variable domain (other parts from reference TRBV7-2 and TRBJ2-2): GAGVSQSPSNKVTEKGKDVELRCDPISGHTALYWYRQSLGQGLEFLIYFQGNSAPDKSGLPSDRFSAERTGGSVSTLTIQRTQQEDSAVYLCASSLVSGQGAGGELFFGEGSRLTVL.

This chain links TRBV9 with TRBJ2-1; D possibly corresponds to TRBD2 (7 bases). Trimming pared 4 bases from V and 4 bases from J, leaving 18 bases between. This CDR3 comprises 16 residues. Germline V gives CDR1 SGDLS, CDR2 YYNGEE. CDR3 DNA sequence: TGTGCCAGCAGCACCCAGGGGCACGGGGGGTACAATGAGCAGTTCTTC. It encodes CASSTQGHGGYNEQFF.

J is TRBJ2-6 and V is TRBV10-3, with TRBD2 identical over 12 bases. Germline V gives CDR1 ENHRY, CDR2 SYGVKD. The ends lost 3 bases at V and 4 bases at J; junction bases unmatched: 4. The CDR3 covers 17 residues. The CDR3 DNA reads as TGTGCCATCAGTGACCTAGCGGGGGGGCGAGGGGCCAACGTCCTGACTTTC. Amino acid sequence: CAISDLAGGRGANVLTF.

V is TRBV7-3 and J is TRBJ2-3; no clear D gene. This CDR3 spans 15 amino acids. The ends were cut back, 2 bases at V and 5 bases at J, with 14 bases in the middle. Germline V gene sequence: CDR1 SGHTA, CDR2 FQGTGA. The CDR3 loop is CASSLSHNLIDTQYF. CDR3 in DNA: TGTGCCAGCAGCTTATCCCATAACCTCATAGATACGCAGTATTTT.

V is TRBV12-3 or TRBV12-4 and J is TRBJ2-2, with a weak D call TRBD1 (6 bases). V shed 5 bases and J shed 7 bases, with 8 bases lying between them. The CDR3 length is 12 residues. The CDR3 protein is CASSQGYGELFF. The CDR3 DNA reads as TGTGCCAGCAGTCAGGGGTACGGGGAGCTGTTTTTT.

The rearrangement links TRBV6-6 to TRBJ1-5, with D hard to call. From germline, CDR1 is MNHNY and CDR2 SVGAGI (reference sequence). V lost 7 bases, J lost 4 bases, and 11 bases lay in between. This CDR3 has 13 residues. The CDR3 coding sequence is TGTGCCAGCACTGCCGGAGGGAATCAGCCCCAGCATTTT. The encoded protein is CASTAGGNQPQHF.

With respect to this clone: The same CDR3 can be traced to other DNA sequences in this sample. The chain couples TRBV5-1 to TRBJ1-6; 7 bases line up with TRBD1. V dropped 0 bases and J dropped 5; count of bases not matched to a gene: 2. This CDR3 has 15 amino acids. Germline lookup yields CDR1 SGHRS and CDR2 YFSETQ. The CDR3 region has the DNA TGCGCCAGCAGCTTGGCTGACAGGGATAATTCACCCCTCCACTTT. It yields the protein CASSLADRDNSPLHF.

The chain recombines TRBV7-9 with TRBJ2-5; 8 nucleotides match TRBD2. V shed 7 bases and J 5 bases; nucleotides not matched to a gene: 9. The CDR3 extends over 14 amino acids. Looked up from germline, CDR1 is SEHNR and CDR2 is FQNEAQ (reference sequence). CDR3 coding DNA: TGTGCCAGCACTACAACGGGGGGGCCGGAGACCCAGTACTTC. As protein: CASTTTGGPETQYF.

As DNA, the CDR3 is TGTGCCAGCACAACCACGCACAGGGGCCAAGAGACCCAGTACTTC. Residues: CASTTTHRGQETQYF. This chain links TRBV19 with TRBJ2-5, with 7 bases fitting TRBD1. The CDR3 contains 15 residues. Looked up from germline, CDR1 is LNHDA and CDR2 is SQIVND (reference sequence). The trim removed 9 bases at V and 1 base at J, leaving 11 bases unmatched.

The chain links TRBV7-2 to TRBJ2-5; 7 positions match TRBD2. Germline trimming cut 1 base from V and 2 bases from J; bases unmatched to any gene: 4. The CDR3 sequence is 15 residues long. CDR1 and CDR2 (germline): SGHTA, FQGNSA. CDR3 in DNA: TGTGCCAGCAGCTTAGTGGGGGACTATCAAGAGACCCAGTACTTC. This sequence encodes CASSLVGDYQETQYF. The whole variable domain, filled in from reference TRBV7-2 and TRBJ2-5, reads GAGVSQSPSNKVTEKGKDVELRCDPISGHTALYWYRQSLGQGLEFLIYFQGNSAPDKSGLPSDRFSAERTGGSVSTLTIQRTQQEDSAVYLCASSLVGDYQETQYFGPGTRLLVL.

V is TRBV19 and J is TRBJ1-2; D is perhaps TRBD1 (6 bases). Trimming took off 1 base at V and 5 bases at J, with 8 bases between the two ends. CDR3 length equals 13 residues. CDR1 LNHDA and CDR2 SQIVND come from the germline V gene (reference sequence). CDR3 nucleotide sequence: TGTGCCAGTAGTATAGGGACAGCATATGGCTACACCTTC. Its translation: CASSIGTAYGYTF.

The chain is built from TRBV5-5 and TRBJ2-1; no reliable D call. CDR1 is SGHKS, CDR2 YYEKEE, per germline (reference sequence). There are 15 residues in the CDR3. The V end lost 0 bases, the J end lost 2 bases, and 9 bases lay between the germline ends. The CDR3 loop is CASSLDRPAYNEQFF. The CDR3 DNA sequence: TGTGCCAGCAGCTTGGATCGACCCGCCTACAATGAGCAGTTCTTC. The whole variable domain, filled in from reference TRBV5-5 and TRBJ2-1, reads DAGVTQSPTHLIKTRGQQVTLRCSPISGHKSVSWYQQVLGQGPQFIFQYYEKEERGRGNFPDRFSARQFPNYSSELNVNALLLGDSALYLCASSLDRPAYNEQFFGPGTRLTVL.

This clone was detected a few times. The chain uses TRBV5-1 and TRBJ1-5; no definite D call. CDR1 is SGHRS, CDR2 YFSETQ, per germline. With 7 bases removed from V and 0 bases from J, the gap between germline ends came to 14 bases. CDR3 length: 15 residues. Written as DNA, the CDR3 is TGCGCCAGCTCAGAGGGATCTGATAGCAATCAGCCCCAGCATTTT. This translates into CASSEGSDSNQPQHF.

This sequence joins TRBV4-2 and TRBJ2-3; TRBD2 might be the D (6 bases). Germline lookup yields CDR1 LGHNA and CDR2 YNFKEQ. The CDR3 covers 18 residues. V was cut by 0 bases and J by 0 bases, with 16 bases left in between. The CDR3 DNA follows: TGTGCCAGCAGCCAAGAGGCTACTAGCTCCTTTAGCACAGATACGCAGTATTTT. This sequence encodes CASSQEATSSFSTDTQYF.

This chain connects TRBV11-2 to TRBJ1-3; 10 bases align to TRBD1. The germline CDR1 and CDR2 sequences are SGHAT and FQNNGV. CDR3 size: 16 residues. V dropped 5 bases and J dropped 0; count of bases not matched to a gene: 4. The CDR3 DNA is TGTGCCAGCAGCGGGGACAGGGGCCTCTCTGGAAACACCATATATTTT. Translated: CASSGDRGLSGNTIYF.